This T cell receptor beta chain was sequenced for a study of shared clonotypes between healthy human individuals. This table comes from immunoSEQ multiplex PCR, and its TCRdb copy is limited to in-frame clones, with some not included. The data contain roughly 680,000 clones, 72% of them seen just once; the ten biggest clones take up about 1.8%. V was clipped by 0 bases and J by 2 bases, with 8 bases between them. The CDR3 covers 14 residues. Germline V gene lookup returns CDR1 KGHSH and CDR2 LQKENI. Concerning this clone itself: The antigen remains unidentified. The same CDR3 is also encoded by other DNA sequences in this sample.

Notes on the study in general: Rarefaction revealed incomplete sorted-subset sequencing despite large depth. Shared across a handful of donors were roughly 4.8% of the naive CD4 clonotypes.

This TCR was recovered from a woman in her 30s in good health. The sample comprised memory CD4+ T cells sorted from blood. The subset: CD45RA-negative fraction. J is TRBJ2-7 and V is TRBV18; D unresolved. CDR3 in DNA: TGTGCCAGCTCACCACCGAGTGGGACCTACGAGCAGTACTTC. It encodes CASSPPSGTYEQYF.